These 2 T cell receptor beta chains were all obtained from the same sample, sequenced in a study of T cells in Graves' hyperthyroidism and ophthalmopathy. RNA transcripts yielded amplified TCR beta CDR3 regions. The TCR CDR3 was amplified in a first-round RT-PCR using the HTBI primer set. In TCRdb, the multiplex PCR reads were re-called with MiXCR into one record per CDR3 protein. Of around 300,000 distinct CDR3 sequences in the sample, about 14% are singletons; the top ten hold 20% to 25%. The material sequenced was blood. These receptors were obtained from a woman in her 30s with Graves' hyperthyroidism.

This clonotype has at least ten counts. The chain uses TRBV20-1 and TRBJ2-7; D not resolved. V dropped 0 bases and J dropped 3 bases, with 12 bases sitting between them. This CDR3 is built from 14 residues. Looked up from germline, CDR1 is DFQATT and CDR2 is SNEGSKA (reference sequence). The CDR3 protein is CSAREPLGNYEQYF. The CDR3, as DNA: TGCAGTGCTAGAGAACCCCTAGGCAACTACGAGCAGTACTTC.

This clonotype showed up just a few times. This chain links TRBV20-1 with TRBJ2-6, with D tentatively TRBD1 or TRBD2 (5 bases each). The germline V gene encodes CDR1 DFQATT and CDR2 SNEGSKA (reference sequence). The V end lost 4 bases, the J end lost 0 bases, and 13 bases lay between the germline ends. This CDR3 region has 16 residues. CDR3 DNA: TGCAGTGCTATTCCGGGACGGAGCTCTGGGGCCAACGTCCTGACTTTC. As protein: CSAIPGRSSGANVLTF.